The present T cell receptor beta chain was sequenced within a study of a mutant IDH1 vaccine in newly diagnosed glioma. Time point specified: week 23, last vaccination. Every single dose of the vaccine, 300 ug of mutant IDH1 20-mer peptide, came with topical imiquimod. Only in-frame clones appear in the TCRdb table, and some are missing; sequencing was by immunoSEQ multiplex PCR. The sample comprises about 65,000 clones, approximately 85% of which are singletons, and roughly 3.9% rests with the top ten. This CDR3 is 14 amino acids long. The V gene end was trimmed by 3 bases and the J gene end by 4 bases; junction bases not matched to a gene: 7. Germline CDR1 reads SGHRS; CDR2 reads YFSETQ. Concerning this clone itself: Its target is not known.

Sequencing used PBMCs, obtained from a glioma patient whose treatment included an IDH1 peptide vaccine. The chain is built from TRBV5-1 and TRBJ2-7; TRBD1 matches at 7 bases. The receptor comes from a man aged 25 to 45 with glioma. The CDR3 loop reads CASSYYVQGYEQYF. The CDR3 nucleotides are TGCGCCAGCAGCTATTACGTACAGGGGTACGAGCAGTACTTC.